The 30 T cell receptor beta chains below were found in one sample sequenced in a study of cytomegalovirus exposure and HLA in healthy donors. The PCR ran on 60 Vbeta and 13 Jbeta primers. Measured with immunoSEQ multiplex PCR; TCRdb has only the in-frame clones, and not every one. The table shows approximately 100,000 clones, with 60% to 85% occurring only once. Material for sequencing was PBMCs. These receptors came from a man aged 50-59 years in good health and CMV-seropositive.

The CDR3 nucleotides are TGTGCCAGCTCACGAGGACAGGGGGGAGGCTACGAGCAGTACTTC. Protein: CASSRGQGGGYEQYF. The genes are TRBV18 and TRBJ2-7; 10 bases are a match to TRBD1. CDR3 length: 15 amino acids. V dropped 4 bases and J dropped 3; count of bases not matched to a gene: 6. Per germline, CDR1 KGHSH and CDR2 LQKENI.

This clone was seen once. This sequence joins TRBV30 and TRBJ2-3; 7 nucleotides line up with TRBD2. Germline V gene lookup returns CDR1 GTSNPN and CDR2 SVGIG (reference sequence). With V trimmed by 1 base and J by 1 base, 2 bases remained unmatched. The CDR3 length is 14 residues. CDR3 sequence reads: CAWSGGSGTDTQYF. The CDR3 DNA is TGTGCCTGGAGTGGCGGGAGTGGCACAGATACGCAGTATTTT.

The chain couples TRBV7-9 to TRBJ2-1; 8 bases map to TRBD1. The V gene end was trimmed by 5 bases and the J gene end by 6 bases; junction bases not matched to a gene: 3. The germline CDR1 and CDR2 sequences are SEHNR and FQNEAQ (reference sequence). The CDR3 totals 13 residues. CDR3 coding DNA: TGTGCCAGCAGCCTCGGACAGGGCAATGAGCAGTTCTTC. This codes for CASSLGQGNEQFF.

The CDR3 DNA follows: TGTGCCAGCAGCTTAGTTACCGGGAGCTCCTACAATGAGCAGTTCTTC. Its protein is CASSLVTGSSYNEQFF. This rearrangement joins TRBV11-2 to TRBJ2-1; possible D gene TRBD2, 6 bases. Trimming cost V 1 base and J 0 bases, with 10 bases left between them. This CDR3 spans 16 amino acids. Per germline, CDR1 SGHAT and CDR2 FQNNGV.

The V and J genes are TRBV28 and TRBJ2-5; D not resolved. V lost 5 bases, J lost 3 bases, and 16 bases lay in between. The germline V gene encodes CDR1 MDHEN and CDR2 SYDVKM. The CDR3 covers 15 residues. The CDR3 sequence: CASSHPIISKETQYF. DNA of the CDR3: TGTGCCAGCAGTCACCCGATAATATCTAAAGAGACCCAGTACTTC. Filled out from reference TRBV28 and TRBJ2-5, the complete variable domain reads DVKVTQSSRYLVKRTGEKVFLECVQDMDHENMFWYRQDPGLGLRLIYFSYDVKMKEKGDIPEGYSVSREKKERFSLILESASTNQTSMYLCASSHPIISKETQYFGPGTRLLVL.

This chain connects TRBV2 to TRBJ2-3; D may be TRBD2 (6 bases). The length of the CDR3 is 14 residues. The germline CDR1 and CDR2 sequences are SNHLY and FYNNEI. V lost 6 bases and J lost 4, with 14 bases in between. This CDR3 reads CASREGVLSDTQYF. CDR3 bases: TGTGCCAGCAGGGAGGGAGTATTGTCAGATACGCAGTATTTT. Full variable domain (rest looked up from reference TRBV2 and TRBJ2-3): EPEVTQTPSHQVTQMGQEVILRCVPISNHLYFYWYRQILGQKVEFLVSFYNNEISEKSEIFDDQFSVERPDGSNFTLKIRSTKLEDSAMYFCASREGVLSDTQYFGPGTRLTVL.

J is TRBJ2-1 and V is TRBV9; 9 bases agree with TRBD2. V was pared by 0 bases and J by 6 bases, with 7 bases of the junction left unmatched. CDR3 length: 16 residues. Germline V CDR1 and CDR2: SGDLS, YYNGEE. This CDR3 reads CASSVVAGGPTNEQFF. The CDR3 DNA sequence: TGTGCCAGCAGCGTAGTCGCGGGAGGGCCTACCAATGAGCAGTTCTTC. The complete variable domain, with remaining parts taken from reference TRBV9 and TRBJ2-1, reads DSGVTQTPKHLITATGQRVTLRCSPRSGDLSVYWYQQSLDQGLQFLIQYYNGEERAKGNILERFSAQQFPDLHSELNLSSLELGDSALYFCASSVVAGGPTNEQFFGPGTRLTVL.

This clone was picked up a small number of times. The CDR3 region is CASSLGVSGQQQETQYF. CDR3 sequence (DNA): TGTGCCAGCAGCTTGGGAGTCAGCGGGCAACAACAAGAGACCCAGTACTTC. The chain employs TRBV5-4 and TRBJ2-5; tentative D call: TRBD2 (6 bases). Trimming took off 0 bases at V and 2 bases at J, with 17 bases between the two ends. Germline CDR1 SGHNT, CDR2 YYREEE (reference sequence). The CDR3 is made up of 17 amino acids.

The chain couples TRBV28 to TRBJ2-7; D uncertain. This CDR3 has 18 residues. The V and J ends lost 3 bases and 4 bases respectively, with 25 bases between them. The germline V gene has CDR1 MDHEN and CDR2 SYDVKM. The CDR3 protein is CASSFWSFKEKAAYEQYF. The CDR3 DNA is TGTGCCAGCAGTTTTTGGAGTTTCAAAGAGAAGGCGGCATACGAGCAGTACTTC.

The chain joins TRBV7-9 to TRBJ2-5, with 9 bases that match TRBD1. The CDR3 loop spans 17 amino acids. Unmatched junction bases numbered 12, after V lost 5 bases and J lost 2 bases. Germline lookup yields CDR1 SEHNR and CDR2 FQNEAQ (reference sequence). The CDR3 nucleotides are TGTGCCAGCAGCCCTGGACAGGGGCCACGGGGGCAAGAGACCCAGTACTTC. Protein: CASSPGQGPRGQETQYF. The full variable domain, with the rest looked up from reference TRBV7-9 and TRBJ2-5, is DTGVSQNPRHKITKRGQNVTFRCDPISEHNRLYWYRQTLGQGPEFLTYFQNEAQLEKSRLLSDRFSAERPKGSFSTLEIQRTEQGDSAMYLCASSPGQGPRGQETQYFGPGTRLLVL.

The chain links TRBV28 to TRBJ2-4, with 11 bases that match TRBD1. The CDR3 has 14 residues. Trimming removed 2 bases from V and 9 bases from J; junction bases left unmatched: 3. The germline V gene encodes CDR1 MDHEN and CDR2 SYDVKM. The CDR3 here is CASSLGTGGSIQYF. Written as DNA, the CDR3 is TGTGCCAGCAGTTTAGGGACAGGGGGTAGCATTCAGTACTTC.

V and J are TRBV5-1 and TRBJ2-2, with TRBD2 matching 8 bases. With 0 bases clipped from V and 5 bases from J, the junction kept 9 bases outside the gene matches. Per germline, CDR1 SGHRS and CDR2 YFSETQ. The CDR3 runs 17 residues. DNA for the CDR3: TGCGCCAGCAGCTTGGCGGGACTAGGTGGAGGGACCGGGGAGCTGTTTTTT. Translation: CASSLAGLGGGTGELFF.

The J gene is TRBJ2-7, the V gene TRBV9, with D maybe TRBD2 (6 bases). Germline-derived CDR1 and CDR2 are SGDLS and YYNGEE. The CDR3 contains 14 residues. Trimming removed 4 bases from V and 3 bases from J, with 14 bases in between. The CDR3 DNA sequence: TGTGCCAGCAGCCCGGCTGGGGGGAACTACGAGCAGTACTTC. Its protein is CASSPAGGNYEQYF.

This clone appeared a few times. V gene TRBV2 combines with J gene TRBJ1-6, with TRBD1 as a possible D gene (6 bases). There are 15 residues in the CDR3. V was clipped by 4 bases and J by 8 bases, with 15 bases between them. Per the germline V gene, CDR1 is SNHLY and CDR2 is FYNNEI. The CDR3 DNA sequence: TGTGCCAGCAGTGCCCAGTTGGGGGCTGATTCACCCCTCCACTTT. Translated, it gives CASSAQLGADSPLHF.

The V call is TRBV7-2, the J call TRBJ2-7; TRBD1 might be the D (6 bases). Trimming took 5 bases from V and 6 from J, leaving 20 bases between them. This CDR3 is built from 15 residues. The germline gives CDR1 SGHTA, CDR2 FQGNSA. The CDR3 DNA sequence: TGTGCCAGCAGCCGGCCGGGATCCCAGGGGTTCGAGCAGTACTTC. Protein sequence: CASSRPGSQGFEQYF.

The rearrangement joins TRBV27 to TRBJ2-2; D is possibly TRBD2 (5 bases). Trimming removed 6 bases from V and 3 bases from J, with 11 bases in between. The CDR3 extends over 14 amino acids. Germline V gene lookup returns CDR1 MNHEY and CDR2 SMNVEV (reference sequence). The CDR3 nucleotides read TGTGCCAGCAGGAGGGTGCGGGACACCGGGGAGCTGTTTTTT. Translating gives CASRRVRDTGELFF.

The V and J genes are TRBV19 and TRBJ2-5, with 12 bases identical to TRBD2. Germline V gives CDR1 LNHDA, CDR2 SQIVND (reference sequence). The ends lost 5 bases at V and 2 bases at J; junction bases unmatched: 0. This CDR3 has 14 amino acids. The CDR3 nucleotides read TGTGCCAGTAGTGGACTAGCGGGACAAGAGACCCAGTACTTC. This encodes CASSGLAGQETQYF. Looking up the rest from reference TRBV19 and TRBJ2-5 gives the full variable domain: DGGITQSPKYLFRKEGQNVTLSCEQNLNHDAMYWYRQDPGQGLRLIYYSQIVNDFQKGDIAEGYSVSREKKESFPLTVTSAQKNPTAFYLCASSGLAGQETQYFGPGTRLLVL.

This sequence joins TRBV28 and TRBJ2-6, with 8 bases lining up with TRBD1. The trim removed 7 bases at V and 3 bases at J, leaving 8 bases unmatched. Germline V lookup: CDR1 MDHEN, CDR2 SYDVKM. CDR3 size: 16 residues. The CDR3 here is CASTPQGAGGANVLTF. CDR3 sequence (DNA): TGTGCCAGCACCCCTCAGGGGGCGGGTGGGGCCAACGTCCTGACTTTC.

The chain joins TRBV7-2 to TRBJ2-7, with 10 bases that match TRBD2. Germline trimming cut 2 bases from V and 5 bases from J; bases unmatched to any gene: 9. This CDR3 has 16 residues. From germline, CDR1 is SGHTA and CDR2 FQGNSA. CDR3 residues: CASSLFGLAGVNEQYF. In DNA, the CDR3 is TGTGCCAGCAGCTTATTTGGGCTAGCGGGAGTTAACGAGCAGTACTTC.

The J gene is TRBJ2-3, the V gene TRBV6-6, with TRBD2 matching over 12 bases. Trimming cost V 6 bases and J 6 bases; bases outside gene matches: 10. The CDR3 consists of 16 residues. CDR1 MNHNY and CDR2 SVGAGI come from the germline V gene (reference sequence). DNA for the CDR3: TGTGCCAGCAGCCCCCCCGGACTAGCGGGGACCGATACGCAGTATTTT. The encoded protein is CASSPPGLAGTDTQYF.

The gene calls are TRBV29-1 and TRBJ2-7, with D perhaps TRBD2 (6 bases). Trimming shortened V by 4 bases and J by 9 bases, and 16 bases separated the two germline ends. CDR3 length equals 12 residues. Germline-derived CDR1 and CDR2 are SQVTM and ANQGSEA. The CDR3 sequence: CSVAVSGGVQYF. CDR3 DNA: TGCAGCGTTGCCGTCAGCGGAGGGGTGCAGTACTTC.

The V call is TRBV19, the J call TRBJ2-7, with D possibly being TRBD2 (5 bases). Germline V lookup: CDR1 LNHDA, CDR2 SQIVND (reference sequence). This CDR3 contains 14 residues. V dropped 0 bases and J dropped 2 bases, with 8 bases sitting between them. CDR3 residues: CASSIDPGTYEQYF. The DNA for the CDR3 is TGTGCCAGTAGTATAGACCCGGGAACCTACGAGCAGTACTTC.

V is TRBV27 and J is TRBJ2-5; 7 positions match TRBD2. The DNA end lines up better with TRBJ2-7; the J call may be wrong. The CDR3 consists of 15 residues. CDR1 MNHEY and CDR2 SMNVEV come from the germline V gene (reference sequence). CDR3 sequence reads: CASSLSSGGTYEQYF. The DNA of the CDR3 is TGTGCCAGCAGTTTATCGTCGGGAGGAACCTACGAGCAGTACTTC.

The V call is TRBV13, the J call TRBJ2-7; 9 bases line up with TRBD1. Germline assignment: CDR1 PRHDT and CDR2 FYEKMQ (reference sequence). After removal of 5 bases from V and 4 bases from J, the junction contained 12 bases not matched to a gene. The CDR3 length is 16 residues. CDR3 sequence reads: CASSVSSTGGGYEQYF. CDR3 in DNA: TGTGCCAGCAGCGTCTCTAGTACAGGGGGCGGGTACGAGCAGTACTTC.

Points on this clone: An end of the junction differs from the germline gene, which may be a read error. The rearrangement uses TRBV16 and TRBJ2-7, with D perhaps matching TRBD1 (6 bases). CDR1 is KGHSY, CDR2 FQNENV, per germline. The CDR3 sequence is 13 residues long. In nucleotides, the CDR3 is TGTGCCAGCAGCCAAGACTGGGGTGACAAGGGGGACTTC. Residues: CASSQDWGDKGDF.

The chain recombines TRBV5-1 with TRBJ2-3, with TRBD1 as a possible D gene (6 bases). The V gene's germline CDR1 is SGHRS and CDR2 YFSETQ. This CDR3 has 17 amino acids. V shed 2 bases and J shed 0 bases, with 16 bases lying between them. The chain's CDR3 is CASSFDRRRISTDTQYF. The DNA for the CDR3 is TGCGCCAGCAGCTTCGACAGGAGAAGAATAAGCACAGATACGCAGTATTTT.

This rearrangement joins TRBV5-4 to TRBJ2-7; D possibly corresponds to TRBD2 (5 bases). This CDR3 region has 12 residues. Germline values: CDR1 SGHNT, CDR2 YYREEE (reference sequence). V lost 0 bases, J lost 7 bases, and 8 bases lay in between. CDR3 residues: CASSLGRREQYF. CDR3 coding DNA: TGTGCCAGCAGCTTGGGGCGGAGGGAGCAGTACTTC.

The chain is built from TRBV7-9 and TRBJ2-7; 11 positions agree with TRBD1. With 4 bases clipped from V and 6 bases from J, the junction kept 11 bases outside the gene matches. This CDR3 comprises 16 residues. The germline gives CDR1 SEHNR, CDR2 FQNEAQ (reference sequence). The DNA of the CDR3 is TGTGCCAGCAGCTACATACCGGGACAGGGGGTCGGCGAGCAGTACTTC. Encoded protein: CASSYIPGQGVGEQYF.

CDR3: CAWRPSGWPLAGKETQYF. The CDR3, as DNA: TGTGCCTGGAGACCCTCGGGTTGGCCTCTAGCGGGGAAAGAGACCCAGTACTTC. The chain joins TRBV30 to TRBJ2-5; 9 bases agree with TRBD2. CDR1 GTSNPN and CDR2 SVGIG come from the germline V gene (reference sequence). The trim removed 3 bases at V and 3 bases at J, leaving 17 bases unmatched. The CDR3 runs 18 residues.

CDR3 nucleotides: TGTGCCAGTAGTATTAGCGGGAGGGCTGGAGATACGCAGTATTTT. This codes for CASSISGRAGDTQYF. The chain uses TRBV19 and TRBJ2-3; 11 positions match TRBD2. Germline V gene data show CDR1 as LNHDA and CDR2 as SQIVND (reference sequence). Trimming at V came to 3 bases and at J to 5 bases, leaving 4 bases not matched to a gene. CDR3 length: 15 amino acids.